The sequence of this T cell receptor beta chain was determined in a study of beta chain features in type 1 diabetes (dated by TCRdb to 2016 to 2019). Looking at the study overall: No differences in mean age, gender distribution, total cell number or subset yield were found between patients and healthy donors. A total of roughly 99 million sorted cells were examined across all samples, and the number of cells per subset was strongly correlated with RNA yield. In the study, TCRB repertoires of sorted circulating CD4+ T cell subsets from recently diagnosed type 1 diabetes patients were compared with those of matched healthy donors. Whereas all 28 donors provided naive and central memory subsets, regulatory and stem cell-like memory subsets were isolated from just 8 patients and roughly 8 healthy donors. The paper's findings and limits, for the study overall: Type 1 diabetes patients showed a moderate but significant shortening of TCRB CDR3 length in all four CD4+ subsets. PCR might favor shorter templates, but patient and control samples were amplified and corrected together, so any skew would affect both groups equally. Naive, central memory and regulatory TCRB repertoires appeared more similar among patients than among healthy donors. At VDJ recombination sites, patients with type 1 diabetes made fewer insertions and deleted more nucleotides, a pattern implying thymic rearrangement abnormalities. HLA sub-analyses involved small numbers of individuals, so any influence of HLA type on TCRB rearrangement remained unresolved. Because cDNA was sequenced instead of genomic DNA, activated cells with high expression could be over-represented, although the groups did not differ in activation or CD3 levels.

A single peripheral blood draw of about 116 mL on average was collected from each donor into heparinised tubes. Naive, central memory, regulatory and stem cell-like memory CD4+ T cells were sorted on a BD FACSAria II using a panel including CD45RO, CCR7, CD25, CD127, CD95 and CD27. Purity was above 95% for every sorted population. Right away, PBMCs were isolated by Lymphoprep density gradient centrifugation and were stained directly, with no culture step. So that batch effects would be minimized, each experiment stained and sorted samples in pairs, pairing one healthy donor with one patient. The High Capacity cDNA Reverse Transcription Kit was used to reverse transcribe all of the isolated RNA, meaning that expressed TCRB transcripts were what got sequenced. Deep immunoSEQ sequencing was applied to naive, central memory and regulatory T cell samples, giving an average of about 3.4 million total reads per sample. Sorted cells were lysed in RLT buffer, and RNA was extracted using DNase-treated RNeasy Micro or Mini kits according to cell number. To prevent cross-contamination, each cell subset was processed individually, whereas patient and healthy donor samples were processed jointly. TCRB sequences were amplified from cDNA with the immunoSEQ multiplex PCR, producing 87-bp fragments spanning the CDR3 region. Sequencing of the amplicons was performed on the Illumina HiSeq platform. The paper's data handling went like this. Synthetic template baselines were used to correct PCR bias computationally, reads within Hamming distance 2 were collapsed, and singletons that could not be merged were discarded. By aligning reads against IMGT, V, D and J genes, CDR3 length, and insertions or deletions at six rearrangement sites were assigned. Clonotype counts were normalized to sorted cell number within each subset before computing true diversity and Gini coefficients with the tcR R package. The overlap coefficient, calculated on TCRB nucleotide sequences, was used to measure repertoire sharing. Out-of-frame TCRB sequences from naive cells were analyzed as a proxy for the pre-selection repertoire. The table was pulled from immuneACCESS by TCRdb, which kept in-frame rearrangements only. Such tables lose some clones; where checked, under half of the loss comes from unresolved V genes, and the rest has no known cause. V, J and clone size reflect that table, while D and trimming were determined from the DNA. Across this sample there are hundreds of thousands of clones, with 15% seen only once. The leading ten clones occupy more than 0.08% of the sample.

Remarks on this clone: Its recognized antigen is unknown. No much larger clone exists at a distance of one base, and base qualities are not known.

Per the germline V gene, MGHRA is the CDR1 and YSYEKL is the CDR2. The germline V end is reduced by 3 bases and the J end by 4 bases; junction bases left unmatched: 5. There are 16 amino acids in the CDR3, from cysteine to phenylalanine inclusive. Only CDR3 DNA remains: 48 bases, in frame from the first base. The sequence came from a man younger than 35 in good health. Sequences were obtained from naive CD4+ T cells from blood. The intended sense of this specimen's cell subset or site label: true naive CD4+ T cells. Recombination connected TRBV4-1 to TRBJ2-3, and 12 junction bases match TRBD2. The CDR3 reads as follows: CASSQPSGRVPDTQYF. The nucleotides read TGCGCCAGCAGCCAGCCTAGCGGGAGGGTCCCAGATACGCAGTATTTT.